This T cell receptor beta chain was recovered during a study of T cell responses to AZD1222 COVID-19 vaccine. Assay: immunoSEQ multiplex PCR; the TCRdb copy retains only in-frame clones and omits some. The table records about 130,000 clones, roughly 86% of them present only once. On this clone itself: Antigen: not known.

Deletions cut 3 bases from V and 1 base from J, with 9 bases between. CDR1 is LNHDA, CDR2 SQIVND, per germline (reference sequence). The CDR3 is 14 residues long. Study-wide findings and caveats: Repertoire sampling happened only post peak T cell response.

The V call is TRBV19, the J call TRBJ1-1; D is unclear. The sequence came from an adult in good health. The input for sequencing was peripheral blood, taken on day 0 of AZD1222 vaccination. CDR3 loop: CASSIGLTNTEAFF. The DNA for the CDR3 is TGTGCCAGTAGTATTGGGCTCACGAACACTGAAGCTTTCTTT.